The 23 T cell receptor beta chains below were found in one sample sequenced in a study of T cells after yellow fever vaccination. TCRdb passed the 5' RACE reads through MiXCR, listing each CDR3 protein once. The repertoire holds over 110,000 distinct CDR3 sequences, with over 7% as singletons. Sequenced here: CD4+ T cells sorted from PBMCs, sampled 5 days after the yellow fever booster vaccination. These receptors all come from a man younger than 40 who received the YFV17D yellow fever vaccine.

A word on this clonotype: It may be a read error: a sequence one base away is much more abundant. V is TRBV20-1 and J is TRBJ2-5; TRBD1 might be the D (8 bases). Germline CDR1 and CDR2: DFQATT and SNEGSKA (reference sequence). The CDR3 covers 16 residues. Trimming removed 4 bases at V and 5 bases at J, with 23 bases between. The CDR3 region has the DNA TGCAGTGCTATAAGAGGGGGGGACAGGCGACGGGAGACCCAGTACTTC. Amino acids: CSAIRGGDRRRETQYF.

Ten or more counts support this clonotype. This sequence joins TRBV7-2 and TRBJ2-1; 10 bases are a match to TRBD2. Germline-derived CDR1 and CDR2 are SGHTA and FQGNSA. This CDR3 has 16 residues. Trimming cost V 5 bases and J 2 bases; bases outside gene matches: 6. The CDR3 loop reads CASSILTSGTYNEQFF. The CDR3 DNA reads TGTGCCAGCAGCATCCTAACTAGCGGGACCTACAATGAGCAGTTCTTC.

As regards this clonotype: A much larger clonotype is one base distant, so this may be a read error. The CDR3 protein is CASSWGGISGRNEQFF. CDR3 in DNA: TGTGCCAGCAGTTGGGGGGGAATTAGCGGGAGGAATGAGCAGTTCTTC. This chain connects TRBV12-3 or TRBV12-4 to TRBJ2-1; TRBD2 matches 10 bases. The CDR3 sequence is 16 residues long. V was clipped by 4 bases and J by 7 bases; unmatched bases: 10.

At least ten counts were recorded for this clonotype. The chain employs TRBV6-2 or TRBV6-3 and TRBJ1-2; D may be TRBD1 (5 bases). There are 13 residues in the CDR3. The germline gives CDR1 MNHEY, CDR2 SVGEGT. Trimming removed 2 bases from V and 8 bases from J, with 12 bases in between. CDR3 coding DNA: TGTGCCAGCAGTTACGGGACGGCGGGAGGCTACACCTTC. Protein product: CASSYGTAGGYTF.

At least ten counts were recorded for this clonotype. V gene TRBV10-3 combines with J gene TRBJ2-2; maybe TRBD2 (6 bases). V was cut by 6 bases and J by 1 base, with 9 bases left in between. The V gene's germline CDR1 is ENHRY and CDR2 SYGVKD. The CDR3 has 14 residues. In nucleotides, the CDR3 is TGTGCCATCAGATTAGCGGAGAACACCGGGGAGCTGTTTTTT. Protein product: CAIRLAENTGELFF.

The table lists this clonotype with many counts. The chain employs TRBV20-1 and TRBJ2-4, with TRBD1 matching 11 bases. This CDR3 spans 13 amino acids. Germline lookup yields CDR1 DFQATT and CDR2 SNEGSKA (reference sequence). J lost 9 bases, V lost 5 bases, and 6 bases had no gene match. The CDR3 loop is CSAGQGAQGIQYF. The CDR3, as DNA: TGCAGTGCTGGACAGGGGGCGCAGGGCATTCAGTACTTC.

This clonotype was observed many times. At one of its ends the junction is not consistent with the germline gene, which may arise from a read error. This rearrangement joins TRBV14 to TRBJ2-5; D is possibly TRBD2 (7 bases). Germline V gene lookup returns CDR1 SGHDN and CDR2 FVKESK. The CDR3 runs 13 residues. The CDR3, as DNA: TGTGCCAGCAGCCAGTTCGAGGGGGGGACTTTCCACTTC. Translated, it gives CASSQFEGGTFHF.

This clonotype was observed many times. This sequence joins TRBV5-6 and TRBJ1-1; D unclear. CDR1 and CDR2 from the germline V gene are SGHDT and YYEEEE. The V end lost 2 bases, the J end lost 0 bases, and 11 bases lay between the germline ends. This CDR3 has 15 amino acids. The CDR3 DNA reads TGTGCCAGCAGCTTCCAGACTTATATGAACACTGAAGCTTTCTTT. This encodes CASSFQTYMNTEAFF. The complete variable domain, with remaining parts taken from reference TRBV5-6 and TRBJ1-1, reads DAGVTQSPTHLIKTRGQQVTLRCSPKSGHDTVSWYQQALGQGPQFIFQYYEEEERQRGNFPDRFSGHQFPNYSSELNVNALLLGDSALYLCASSFQTYMNTEAFFGQGTRLTVV.

This clonotype appeared many times. CDR3 protein: CASSLVGTNYNEQFF. The CDR3 DNA reads TGCGCCAGCAGCTTGGTTGGGACCAACTACAATGAGCAGTTCTTC. The chain is built from TRBV5-1 and TRBJ2-1; D may match TRBD1 or TRBD2 (5 bases each). V gave up 0 bases and J gave up 3 bases, with 10 bases separating them. The CDR3 sequence is 15 residues long. Germline V gene data show CDR1 as SGHRS and CDR2 as YFSETQ.

In this sample, this clonotype turned up many times. The J gene is TRBJ2-4, the V gene TRBV28; D may be TRBD1 (5 bases). Germline V lookup: CDR1 MDHEN, CDR2 SYDVKM. Trimming removed 6 bases at V and 0 bases at J, with 21 bases between. CDR3 length: 18 residues. The CDR3 loop reads CASSLGPAGILAKNIQYF. The CDR3, as DNA: TGTGCCAGCAGCCTGGGGCCAGCCGGTATTCTAGCCAAAAACATTCAGTACTTC.

This clonotype was observed at least ten times. This sequence joins TRBV12-3 or TRBV12-4 and TRBJ2-1; TRBD2 is a possible D gene (6 bases). V was trimmed by 1 base and J by 9 bases, leaving 19 bases between them. The length of the CDR3 is 16 residues. This CDR3 reads CASSLGGVTFAGEQFF. CDR3 bases: TGTGCCAGCAGTTTAGGGGGGGTGACTTTCGCGGGTGAGCAGTTCTTC.

Many counts were recorded for this clonotype. The chain recombines TRBV19 with TRBJ2-2; possible D gene TRBD1, 5 bases. Germline V gene data show CDR1 as LNHDA and CDR2 as SQIVND (reference sequence). The V gene lost 5 bases and the J gene lost 0 bases, with 10 bases spanning the gap. The CDR3 is made up of 15 amino acids. CDR3 nucleotide sequence: TGTGCCAGTAGTGCCGACAGAGCGAACACCGGGGAGCTGTTTTTT. Translated, it gives CASSADRANTGELFF.

In its sample, this clonotype was seen many times. This chain links TRBV10-1 with TRBJ2-5, with TRBD1 matching 8 bases. CDR1 and CDR2 (germline): WNHNN, SYGVQD (reference sequence). The junction had 6 bases not matched to a gene; V was cut back by 8 bases and J by 4 bases. The CDR3 runs to 13 residues. Here the CDR3 DNA reads TGCGCCAGCGCCGGACAGGGAGCAGAGACCCAGTACTTC. Translating it yields CASAGQGAETQYF.

This clonotype came up many times. V usage is TRBV29-1 and J usage is TRBJ2-2, with 9 bases that match TRBD2. The CDR3 sequence is 12 residues long. V lost 7 bases, J lost 4 bases, and 1 base stayed unmatched. Germline loops: CDR1 SQVTM, CDR2 ANQGSEA. The CDR3: CSGGRGTGELFF. The CDR3 DNA reads TGCAGCGGCGGGAGGGGCACCGGGGAGCTGTTTTTT.

This clonotype was seen at least ten times. The V gene is TRBV6-5, the J gene TRBJ1-4; D may be TRBD1 (5 bases). V lost 8 bases and J lost 4, with 17 bases in between. Germline CDR1 is MNHEY and CDR2 is SVGAGI. The CDR3 covers 15 residues. CDR3 loop: CASRGSRQNNEKLFF. Here the CDR3 DNA reads TGTGCCAGCCGGGGGTCTAGGCAGAATAATGAAAAACTGTTTTTT.

This clonotype appeared many times. This CDR3 is CASRTTGSSYNEQFF. CDR3 in DNA: TGTGCCAGCAGGACCACCGGAAGCTCCTACAATGAGCAGTTCTTC. The genes are TRBV6-2 or TRBV6-3 and TRBJ2-1; no reliable D call. The CDR3 contains 15 residues. Germline-derived CDR1 and CDR2 are MNHEY and SVGEGT. V was pared by 6 bases and J by 0 bases, with 12 bases between.

This clonotype has at least ten counts. The genes are TRBV28 and TRBJ2-7; 16 nucleotides match TRBD2. CDR1 MDHEN and CDR2 SYDVKM come from the germline V gene. This CDR3 spans 14 amino acids. V was clipped by 6 bases and J by 7 bases; unmatched bases: 3. The chain's CDR3 is CASSGTSGREEQYF. The CDR3, as DNA: TGTGCCAGCAGCGGGACTAGCGGGAGGGAAGAGCAGTACTTC.

This clonotype was detected ten times or more. The J gene is TRBJ2-3, the V gene TRBV5-1; TRBD2 matches at 11 bases. Germline lookup yields CDR1 SGHRS and CDR2 YFSETQ. With 4 bases clipped from V and 0 bases from J, the junction kept 7 bases outside the gene matches. CDR3 length equals 17 residues. CDR3 sequence reads: CASSATSGRLSTDTQYF. CDR3 DNA: TGCGCCAGCAGCGCAACTAGCGGGAGACTTAGCACAGATACGCAGTATTTT.

This clonotype was observed a few times. The V call is TRBV30, the J call TRBJ1-3; TRBD1 might be the D (5 bases). This CDR3 region has 12 residues. Germline lookup yields CDR1 GTSNPN and CDR2 SVGIG (reference sequence). V lost 7 bases and J lost 4, with 11 bases in between. DNA of the CDR3: TGTGCCTTGGGACCTAAAGGAAACACCATATATTTT. Translation: CALGPKGNTIYF.

This clonotype appeared once. With a much larger clone just one base away, this may be a read error. The CDR3: CSASMLAGHYNEQFF. CDR3 nucleotides: TGCAGTGCTAGTATGCTAGCGGGCCACTACAATGAGCAGTTCTTC. This sequence joins TRBV20-1 and TRBJ2-1; 8 bases line up with TRBD2. Germline trimming cut 3 bases from V and 3 bases from J; bases unmatched to any gene: 7. The germline CDR1 and CDR2 sequences are DFQATT and SNEGSKA (reference sequence). CDR3 length: 15 amino acids.

This clonotype appeared many times. The genes are TRBV5-1 and TRBJ1-3; D is uncertain. The CDR3 contains 14 residues. Germline V gives CDR1 SGHRS, CDR2 YFSETQ. Trimming removed 4 bases from V and 3 bases from J, with 11 bases in between. The CDR3 coding sequence is TGCGCCAGCAGCCTGGATCGAGGTGGAAACACCATATATTTT. This codes for CASSLDRGGNTIYF.

In its sample, this clonotype was seen many times. The chain is built from TRBV18 and TRBJ2-5; the D gene could be TRBD1 or TRBD2 (6 bases each). V was shortened by 1 base and J by 4 bases, with 10 bases between the two germline ends. The CDR3 spans 14 residues. The germline V gene has CDR1 KGHSH and CDR2 LQKENI. In nucleotides, the CDR3 is TGTGCCAGCTCACCACAACAGGGAGGAGAGACCCAGTACTTC. Its translation: CASSPQQGGETQYF.

This clonotype was counted between two and nine times. The chain has TRBV19 and TRBJ1-2, with TRBD1 as a possible D gene (6 bases). The CDR3 spans 15 residues. With 7 bases removed from V and 7 bases from J, the gap between germline ends came to 22 bases. Germline loops: CDR1 LNHDA, CDR2 SQIVND (reference sequence). The CDR3 reads CASTQRIQGRGGYTF. CDR3 nucleotides: TGTGCCAGTACTCAAAGGATACAGGGACGGGGTGGCTACACCTTC.